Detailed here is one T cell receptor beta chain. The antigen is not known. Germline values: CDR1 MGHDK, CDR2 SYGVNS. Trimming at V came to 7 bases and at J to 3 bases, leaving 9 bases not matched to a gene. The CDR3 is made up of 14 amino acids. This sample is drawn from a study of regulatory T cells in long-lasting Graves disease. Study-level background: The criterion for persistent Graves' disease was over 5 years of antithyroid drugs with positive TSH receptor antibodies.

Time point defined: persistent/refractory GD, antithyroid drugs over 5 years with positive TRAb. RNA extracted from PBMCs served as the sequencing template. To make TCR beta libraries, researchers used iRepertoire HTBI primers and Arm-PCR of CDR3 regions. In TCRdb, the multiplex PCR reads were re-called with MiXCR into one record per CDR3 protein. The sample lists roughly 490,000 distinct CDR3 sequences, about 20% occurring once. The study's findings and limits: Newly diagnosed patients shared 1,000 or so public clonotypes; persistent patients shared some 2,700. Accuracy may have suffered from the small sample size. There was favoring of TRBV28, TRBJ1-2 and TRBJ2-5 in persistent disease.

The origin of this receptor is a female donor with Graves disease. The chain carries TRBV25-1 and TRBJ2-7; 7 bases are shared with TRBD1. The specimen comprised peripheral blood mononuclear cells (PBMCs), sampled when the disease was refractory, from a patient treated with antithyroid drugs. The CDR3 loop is CASTGQARVYEQYF. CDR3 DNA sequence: TGTGCCAGCACCGGACAGGCTAGGGTCTACGAGCAGTACTTC.